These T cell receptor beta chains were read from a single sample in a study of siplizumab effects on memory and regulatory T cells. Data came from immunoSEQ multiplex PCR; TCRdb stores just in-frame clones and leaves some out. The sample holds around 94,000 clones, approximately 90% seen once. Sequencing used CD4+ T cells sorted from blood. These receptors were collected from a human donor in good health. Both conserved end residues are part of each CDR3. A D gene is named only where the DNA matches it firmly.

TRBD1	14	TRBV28	CASRSGGPDTEAFF
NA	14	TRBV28	CASSLAGNTDTQYF
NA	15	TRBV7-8	CASSLFSFSTDTQYF
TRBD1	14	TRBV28	CATQRQGGGYEQYF
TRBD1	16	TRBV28	CASSPSSGTGGRRIYF
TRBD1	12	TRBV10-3	CAISGTGDGYTF
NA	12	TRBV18	CASSPASYEQYF
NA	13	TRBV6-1	CASSELFGGGAFF
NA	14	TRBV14	CASSVQTSSTEQYF
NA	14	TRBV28	CASSLRRGGNTIYF
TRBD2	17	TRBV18	CASSPGLAGGGTNEQFF
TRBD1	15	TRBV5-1	CASSRTGNMNTEAFF
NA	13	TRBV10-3	CAIRGGADEKLFF
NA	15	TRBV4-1	CASSQGGLSNTEAFF
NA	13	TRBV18	CASSDNSGNTIYF
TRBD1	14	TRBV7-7	CASSSFGTGETQYF
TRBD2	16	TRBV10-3	CAISDPSGTSTDTQYF
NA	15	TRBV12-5	CASGSGWGHTDTQYF
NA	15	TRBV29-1	CSALRAGKMNTEAFF
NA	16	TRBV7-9	CASSPLAQARGETQYF
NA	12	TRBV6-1	CASKWVGYEQYF
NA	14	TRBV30	CAWTGTARTYEQYF
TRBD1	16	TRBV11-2	CASSSSPGTGTNGYTF
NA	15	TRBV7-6	CASSLRDSTYNEQFF
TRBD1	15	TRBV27	CASRNTGVSNQPQHF
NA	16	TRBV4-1	CASSQDALRRNTEAFF
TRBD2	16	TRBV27	CASSLYPASGDNEQFF
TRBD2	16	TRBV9	CASSVQPLAGEVEQYF
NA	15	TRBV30	CAAQTGTTSYNEQFF
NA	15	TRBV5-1	CASSLTTGSTGELFF
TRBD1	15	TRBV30	CAWSVRTGVADTQYF
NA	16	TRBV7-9	CASSAGAGSIIIGQYF
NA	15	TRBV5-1	CASSLAGRGTDTQYF
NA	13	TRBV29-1	CSGARTRHDEQFF
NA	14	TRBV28	CASSLPTNLETQYF
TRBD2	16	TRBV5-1	CASSAVVGVGEGTQYF
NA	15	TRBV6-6	CASSTPTGPGNTIYF
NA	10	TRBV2	CASRLETQYF
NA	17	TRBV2	CASSLDGGHLPTDTQYF
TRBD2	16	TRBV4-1	CASSPLAGGLSYEQYF
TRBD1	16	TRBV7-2	CASSLVSRTGQYGYTF
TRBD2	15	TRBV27	CASSLWGGVGNEQFF
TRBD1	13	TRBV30	CAWSNDRVQPQHF
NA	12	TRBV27	CASSQTGGEAFF
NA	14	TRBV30	CAWRSARYTGELFF
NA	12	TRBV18	CASSPHSYEQYF
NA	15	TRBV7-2	CASSLNRQGNQPQHF
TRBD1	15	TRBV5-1	CASSLGGTGDYGYTF
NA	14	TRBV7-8	CASSLGLVSMGQYF
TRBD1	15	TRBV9	CASSEGARGNTEAFF
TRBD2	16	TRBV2	CASRKAGTSGAYEQYF